This TCR beta chain was observed in a study of molecular identifiers for immune sequencing clone quantification. Study conclusions and caveats: With a barcode shared among identical TCR molecules, highly expanded clone sizes could be underestimated.

With regard to this clonotype: As yet, its antigen is unknown.

Germline trimming cut 1 base from V and 14 bases from J; bases unmatched to any gene: 8. This CDR3 has 13 residues. The germline CDR1 and CDR2 sequences are SEHNR and FQNEAQ (reference sequence). Naive CD8 T cells were picked out by sorting for CD8+CD4-CCR7+CD45RA+. TCRdb re-analysed the PCR reads in MiXCR, keeping a single row per CDR3 protein. The sample gives about 640,000 distinct CDR3 sequences, about 20% of which show up once; approximately 0.9% is in the top ten. This sequence was found in a human donor in good health. Some libraries in this study had Jurkat cell RNA spiked in. Sequencing was performed on naive CD8+ T cells from blood, with Jurkat cell RNA spiked in. As for subset: FACS-sorted CD8+CD4-CCR7+CD45RA+ naive T cells. V and J are TRBV7-9 and TRBJ2-3; 8 bases are a match to TRBD2. CDR3 in DNA: TGTGCCAGCAGCTTAGGAGTAGCGGGATCGCGGTATTTT. Its translation: CASSLGVAGSRYF.